This T cell receptor beta chain was recovered during a study of T cells in Graves' hyperthyroidism and ophthalmopathy. What was amplified from RNA transcripts were TCR beta CDR3 regions. First-round RT-PCR of the TCR CDR3 relied on the HTBI primer set. TCRdb ran MiXCR on the multiplex PCR reads and lists one entry per CDR3 protein. There are more than 450,000 distinct CDR3 sequences in the sample; 14% occur only once, and 14% lies in the top ten. Germline V lookup: CDR1 MNHNS, CDR2 SASEGT. Trimming cost V 6 bases and J 10 bases; bases outside gene matches: 6. The CDR3 length is 13 residues. Sequencing input: blood. The J gene is TRBJ1-6, the V gene TRBV6-1; TRBD1 matches 7 bases. The sequence was obtained from a woman in her 40s with Graves' hyperthyroidism. The chain's CDR3 is CASRSGGGSPLHF. The CDR3 region has the DNA TGTGCCAGCAGATCAGGGGGGGGGTCACCCCTCCACTTT.